The present T cell receptor (beta chain) was sequenced within a study of CD8+ T cells in alopecia areata. Study outcomes and limitations: Many expanded lesional clones stayed in scalp and blood while on tofacitinib.

Trimming removed 5 bases from V and 0 bases from J; junction bases left unmatched: 8. CDR1 GTSNPN and CDR2 SVGIG come from the germline V gene (reference sequence). The CDR3 consists of 15 residues. Treatment described: oral pan-JAK inhibitor, 5-10 mg twice daily. cDNA reverse transcribed from extracted RNA served as the sequencing template. Sequencing used immunoSEQ multiplex PCR; TCRdb keeps in-frame clones, though not all of them. Of about 210,000 clones listed, roughly 44% were seen once; the top ten hold 2.6%. As for this clone: Its antigen remains unidentified.

The clonotype comes from a human donor with alopecia areata. Material: CD4+ T cells sorted from blood, obtained at roughly week 36, from a patient treated with tofacitinib. The chain has TRBV30 and TRBJ1-1; 8 nucleotides match TRBD1. For the CDR3, the DNA is TGTGCCTGGGGTCAGGGGGCCTATATGAACACTGAAGCTTTCTTT. Its translation: CAWGQGAYMNTEAFF.